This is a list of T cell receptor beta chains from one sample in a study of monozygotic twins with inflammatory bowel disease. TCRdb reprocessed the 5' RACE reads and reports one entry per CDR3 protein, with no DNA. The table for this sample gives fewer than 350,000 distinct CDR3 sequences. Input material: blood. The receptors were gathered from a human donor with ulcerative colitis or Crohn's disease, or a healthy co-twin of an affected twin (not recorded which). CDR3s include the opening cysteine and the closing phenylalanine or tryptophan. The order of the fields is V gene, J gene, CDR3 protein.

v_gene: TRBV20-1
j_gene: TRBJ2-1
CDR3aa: CGASGGANNEQFF

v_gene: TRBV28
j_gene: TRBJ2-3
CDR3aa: CASSFAGGRADTQYF

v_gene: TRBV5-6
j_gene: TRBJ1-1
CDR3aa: CASSLLDRQDNTEAFF

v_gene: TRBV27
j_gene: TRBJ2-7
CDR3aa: CASLTRSGTGGYEQYF

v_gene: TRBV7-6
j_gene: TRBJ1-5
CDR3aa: CASSFASAGPQHF

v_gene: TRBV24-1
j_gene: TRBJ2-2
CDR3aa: CATSLGGASGELFF

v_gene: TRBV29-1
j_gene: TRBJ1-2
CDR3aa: CSVESISGTNGYTF

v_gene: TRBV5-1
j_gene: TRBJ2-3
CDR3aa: CASSFGGGGNTDTQYF

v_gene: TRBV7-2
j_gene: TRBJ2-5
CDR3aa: CASSRGLAGETQYF

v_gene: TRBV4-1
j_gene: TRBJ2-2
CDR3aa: CASSQDPGRAGELFF

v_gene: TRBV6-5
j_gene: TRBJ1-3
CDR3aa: CASRPPGGNTIYF

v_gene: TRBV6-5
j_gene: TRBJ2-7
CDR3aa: CASSYLSRGELTYEQYF

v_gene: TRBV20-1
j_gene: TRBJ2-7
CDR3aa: CSAEGRAGNTYEQYF

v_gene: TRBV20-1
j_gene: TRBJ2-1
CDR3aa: CSASARTSGFNNEQFF

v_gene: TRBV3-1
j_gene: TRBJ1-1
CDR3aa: CASSQDGGPGFTEAFF

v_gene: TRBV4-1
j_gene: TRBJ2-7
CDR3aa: CASSQDSYYEQYF

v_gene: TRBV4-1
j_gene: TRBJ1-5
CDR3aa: CASSQRGQSNQPQHF

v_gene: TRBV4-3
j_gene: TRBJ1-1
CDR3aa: CASSQEERSSGASTEAFF

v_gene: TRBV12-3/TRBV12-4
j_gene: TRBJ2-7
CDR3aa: CASSLGDAIAYEQYF

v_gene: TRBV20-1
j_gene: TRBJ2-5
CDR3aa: CSASREHQETQYF

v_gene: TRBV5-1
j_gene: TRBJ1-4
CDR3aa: CASSLDPPRAEKLFF

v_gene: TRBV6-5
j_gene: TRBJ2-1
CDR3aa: CASSYSASGISYEQFF

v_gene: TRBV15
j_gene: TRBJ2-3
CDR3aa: CATRRPGQGNTDTQYF

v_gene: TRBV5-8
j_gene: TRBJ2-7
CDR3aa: CASSLVHLAYEQYF

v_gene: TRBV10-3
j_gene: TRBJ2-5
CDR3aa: CAIAPGSQETQYF

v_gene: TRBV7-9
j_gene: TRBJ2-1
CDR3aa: CASSPGLAGAIGNEQFF

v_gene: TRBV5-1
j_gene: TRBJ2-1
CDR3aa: CASSLVAGSEAYEQFF

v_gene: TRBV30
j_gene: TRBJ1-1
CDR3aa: CAWSVRGTEAFF

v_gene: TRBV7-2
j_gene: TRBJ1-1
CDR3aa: CASSQEGLLAFF

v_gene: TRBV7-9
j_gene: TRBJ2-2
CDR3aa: CASSAPGQVDTGELFF

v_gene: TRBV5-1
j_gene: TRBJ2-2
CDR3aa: CASSLAEVNGELFF

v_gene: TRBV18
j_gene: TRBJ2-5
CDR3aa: CASSPQETQYF

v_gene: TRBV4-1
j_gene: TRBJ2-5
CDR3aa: CASSQAQGETQYF

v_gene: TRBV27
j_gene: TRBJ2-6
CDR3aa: CASSLSGTSGANVLTF

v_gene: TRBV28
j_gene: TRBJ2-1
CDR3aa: CASSSRDRDFNEQFF

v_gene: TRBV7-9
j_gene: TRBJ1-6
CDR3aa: CASSSLQVAPLHF

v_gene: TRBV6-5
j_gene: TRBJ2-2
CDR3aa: CASRTDTGELFF

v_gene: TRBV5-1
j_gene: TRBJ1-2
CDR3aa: CASSPQQGVDYGYTF

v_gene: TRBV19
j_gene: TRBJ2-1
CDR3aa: CASSIQGHGTSSYNEQFF

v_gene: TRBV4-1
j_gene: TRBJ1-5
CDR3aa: CASSQFIWTGSQPQHF

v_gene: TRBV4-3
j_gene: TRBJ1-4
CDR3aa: CASSLRSGTVNEKLFF

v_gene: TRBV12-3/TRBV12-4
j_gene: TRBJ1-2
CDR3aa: CASSYGQALGYGYTF

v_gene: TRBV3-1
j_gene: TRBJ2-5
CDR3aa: CAGSQRTVQETQYF

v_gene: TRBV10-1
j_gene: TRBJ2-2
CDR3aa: CASSESGTGRSGELFF

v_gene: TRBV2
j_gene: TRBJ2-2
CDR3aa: CASSEAPEPGELFF

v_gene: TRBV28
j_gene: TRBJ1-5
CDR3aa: CASGSDQPQHF

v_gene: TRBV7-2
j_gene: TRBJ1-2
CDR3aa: CASSSQDRAVYGYTF

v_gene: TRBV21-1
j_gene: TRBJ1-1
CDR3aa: CASSKTGGAGRGDTEAFF

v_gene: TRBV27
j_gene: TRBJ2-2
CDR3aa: CASSANRKGSTGELFF

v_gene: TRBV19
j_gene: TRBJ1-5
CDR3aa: CAAGTERGQPQHF

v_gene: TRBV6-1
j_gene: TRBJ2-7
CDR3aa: CASDEGRVAYEQYF

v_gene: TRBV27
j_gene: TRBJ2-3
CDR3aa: CASSLRGRPDTQYF

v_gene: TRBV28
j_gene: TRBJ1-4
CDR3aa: CASRGPGPKKLFF

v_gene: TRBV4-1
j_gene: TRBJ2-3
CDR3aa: CASSQGIAGLHSTDTQYF

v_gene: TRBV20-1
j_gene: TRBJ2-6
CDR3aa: CSASQVSGANVLTF

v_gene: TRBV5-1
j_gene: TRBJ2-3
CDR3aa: CASSLSTRESDTQYF

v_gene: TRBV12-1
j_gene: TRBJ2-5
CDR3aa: CASSFEKLAGGPDTETQYF